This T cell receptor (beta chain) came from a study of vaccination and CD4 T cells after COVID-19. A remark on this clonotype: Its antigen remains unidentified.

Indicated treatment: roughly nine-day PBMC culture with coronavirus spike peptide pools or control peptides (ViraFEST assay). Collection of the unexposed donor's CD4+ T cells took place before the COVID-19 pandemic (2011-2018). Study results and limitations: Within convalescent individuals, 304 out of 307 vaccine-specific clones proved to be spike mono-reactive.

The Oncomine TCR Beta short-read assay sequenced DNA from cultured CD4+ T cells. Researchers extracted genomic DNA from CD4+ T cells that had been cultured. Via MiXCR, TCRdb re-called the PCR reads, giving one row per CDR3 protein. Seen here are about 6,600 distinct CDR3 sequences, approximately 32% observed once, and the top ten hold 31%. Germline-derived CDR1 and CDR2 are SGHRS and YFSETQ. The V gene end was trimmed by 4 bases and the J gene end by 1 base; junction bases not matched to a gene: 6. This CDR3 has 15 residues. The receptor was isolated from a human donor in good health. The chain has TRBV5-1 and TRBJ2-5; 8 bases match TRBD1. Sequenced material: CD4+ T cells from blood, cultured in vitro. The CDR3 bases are TGCGCCAGCAGCCAAAGGACAGGGCGCCAAGAGACCCAGTACTTC. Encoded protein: CASSQRTGRQETQYF.